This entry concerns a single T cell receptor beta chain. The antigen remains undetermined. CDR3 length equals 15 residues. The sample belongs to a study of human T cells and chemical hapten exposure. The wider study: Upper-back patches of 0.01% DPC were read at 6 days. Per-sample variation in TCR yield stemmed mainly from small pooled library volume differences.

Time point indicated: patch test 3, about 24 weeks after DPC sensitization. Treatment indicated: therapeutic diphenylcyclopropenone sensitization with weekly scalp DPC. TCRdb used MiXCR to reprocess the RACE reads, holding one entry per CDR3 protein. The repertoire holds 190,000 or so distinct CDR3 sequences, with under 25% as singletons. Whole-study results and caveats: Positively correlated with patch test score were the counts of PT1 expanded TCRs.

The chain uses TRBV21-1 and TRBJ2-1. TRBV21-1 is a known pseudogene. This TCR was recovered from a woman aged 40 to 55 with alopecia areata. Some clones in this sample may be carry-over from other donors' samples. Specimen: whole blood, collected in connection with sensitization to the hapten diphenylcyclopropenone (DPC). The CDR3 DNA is TGTGCCAGCAGCAAAGACTCGAGCTCCTACAATGAGCAGTTCTTC. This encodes CASSKDSSSYNEQFF.